This T cell receptor beta chain was documented in a study of shared clonotypes between healthy human individuals. Study information: Donor composition was a couple of women and three men, aged 18 to 49.

V lost 5 bases to trimming and J lost 4 bases; unmatched junction nucleotides: 5. Per germline, CDR1 SGHRS and CDR2 YFSETQ. The CDR3 has 13 amino acids. Notes on this clone: What it binds is not known. Within the sample, other DNA sequences also encode this same CDR3.

Study findings and constraints: Relative to their counterparts shared across all four donors, non-shared clonotypes exhibited diminished generation probabilities. Donors were few, which limited the genetic and exposure-history diversity represented.

Produced via immunoSEQ multiplex PCR; TCRdb's table is partial and in-frame only. There are 2.5 million or so clones in the sample; roughly nine tenths occur only once, and about 0.13% lies in the top ten. Sample: naive CD4+ T cells sorted from blood. As for subset: CD45RA+ positively selected. This TCR came from a man aged 18 to 30 in good health. The chain employs TRBV5-1 and TRBJ2-5; 7 nucleotides line up with TRBD2. CDR3 loop: CASSRGRGETQYF. CDR3 sequence (DNA): TGCGCCAGCAGTCGAGGGAGGGGAGAGACCCAGTACTTC.